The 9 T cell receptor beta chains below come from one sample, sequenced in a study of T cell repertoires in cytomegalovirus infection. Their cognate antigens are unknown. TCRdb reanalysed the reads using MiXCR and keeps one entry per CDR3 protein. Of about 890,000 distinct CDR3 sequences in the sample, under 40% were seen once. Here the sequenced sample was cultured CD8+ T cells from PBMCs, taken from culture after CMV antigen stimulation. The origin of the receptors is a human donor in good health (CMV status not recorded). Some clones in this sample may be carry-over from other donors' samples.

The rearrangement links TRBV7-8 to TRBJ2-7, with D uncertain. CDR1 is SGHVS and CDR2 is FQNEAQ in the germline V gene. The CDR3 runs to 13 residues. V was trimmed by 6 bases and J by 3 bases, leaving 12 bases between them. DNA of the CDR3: TGTGCCAGCAGACCAGCGTACAGCTACGAGCAGTACTTC. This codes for CASRPAYSYEQYF. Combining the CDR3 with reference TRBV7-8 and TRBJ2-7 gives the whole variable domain GAGVSQSPRYKVAKRGQDVALRCDPISGHVSLFWYQQALGQGPEFLTYFQNEAQLDKSGLPSDRFFAERPEGSVSTLKIQRTQQEDSAVYLCASRPAYSYEQYFGPGTRLTVT.

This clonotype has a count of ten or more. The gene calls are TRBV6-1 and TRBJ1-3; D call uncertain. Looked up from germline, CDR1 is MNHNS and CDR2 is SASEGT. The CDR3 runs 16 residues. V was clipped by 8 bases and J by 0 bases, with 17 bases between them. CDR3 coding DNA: TGTGCCAGCCGTGCGGGAGGAACTCCCTCTGGAAACACCATATATTTT. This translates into CASRAGGTPSGNTIYF.

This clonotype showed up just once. The CDR3 sequence: CSVPDGNYEQYF. The CDR3 DNA is TGCAGCGTGCCGGACGGAAATTACGAGCAGTACTTC. The chain couples TRBV29-1 to TRBJ2-7; D unresolved. CDR3 size: 12 residues. V lost 6 bases and J 4 bases, leaving 13 bases between the germline ends. Germline V gene lookup returns CDR1 SQVTM and CDR2 ANQGSEA.

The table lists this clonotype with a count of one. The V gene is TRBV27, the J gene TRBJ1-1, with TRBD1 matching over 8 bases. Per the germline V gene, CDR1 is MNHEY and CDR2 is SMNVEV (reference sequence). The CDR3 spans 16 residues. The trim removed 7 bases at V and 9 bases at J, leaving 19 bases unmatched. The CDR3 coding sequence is TGTGCCAGCACCAACTGGACAGGGAGTTCGTGGAGACAAGCTTTCTTT. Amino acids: CASTNWTGSSWRQAFF.

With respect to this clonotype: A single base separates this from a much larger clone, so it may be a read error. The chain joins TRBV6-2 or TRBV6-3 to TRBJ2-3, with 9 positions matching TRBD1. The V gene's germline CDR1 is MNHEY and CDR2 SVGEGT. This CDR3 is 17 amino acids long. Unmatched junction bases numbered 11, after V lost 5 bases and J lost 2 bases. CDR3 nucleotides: TGTGCCAGCAGTCCTCGGACAGGGGAGGTTTACACAGATACGCAGTATTTT. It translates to CASSPRTGEVYTDTQYF.

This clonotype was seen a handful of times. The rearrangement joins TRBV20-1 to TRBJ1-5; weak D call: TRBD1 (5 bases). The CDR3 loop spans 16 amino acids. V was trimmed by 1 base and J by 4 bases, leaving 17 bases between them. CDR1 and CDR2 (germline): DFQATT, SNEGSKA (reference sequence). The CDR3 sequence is CSARGLDVGGNQPQHF. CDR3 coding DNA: TGCAGTGCTAGAGGCCTGGATGTGGGGGGGAATCAGCCCCAGCATTTT.

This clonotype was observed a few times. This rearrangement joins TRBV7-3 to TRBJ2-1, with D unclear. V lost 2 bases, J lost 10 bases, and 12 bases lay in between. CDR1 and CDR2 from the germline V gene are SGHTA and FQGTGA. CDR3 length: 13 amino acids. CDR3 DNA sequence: TGTGCCAGCAGCTTACCCCCGGAGACCGAGCAGTTCTTC. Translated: CASSLPPETEQFF.

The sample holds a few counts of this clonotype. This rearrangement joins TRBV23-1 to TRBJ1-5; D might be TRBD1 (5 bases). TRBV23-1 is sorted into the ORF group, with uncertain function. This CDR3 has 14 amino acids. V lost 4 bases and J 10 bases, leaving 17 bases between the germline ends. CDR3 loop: CASSLRGPDKPQHF. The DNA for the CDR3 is TGCGCCAGCAGTCTAAGGGGACCCGACAAACCCCAGCATTTT.

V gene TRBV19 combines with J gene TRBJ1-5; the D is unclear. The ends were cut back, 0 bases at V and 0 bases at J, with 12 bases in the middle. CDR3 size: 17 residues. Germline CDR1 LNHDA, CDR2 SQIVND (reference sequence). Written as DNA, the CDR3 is TGTGCCAGTAGTATAGATTGGCAAGACTATAGCAATCAGCCCCAGCATTTT. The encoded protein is CASSIDWQDYSNQPQHF.